The TCR beta chain described here comes from a study of identical twins. Study-level points and caveats: Monozygotic twins shared more out-of-frame TCR alpha than recombination models predicted.

As concerns this clonotype: What it recognizes is unknown.

TCRdb re-called the 5' RACE reads with MiXCR, one entry per CDR3 protein. The data hold roughly 1.6 million distinct CDR3 sequences, with 25% to 35% observed a single time. The TCR originated in a newborn girl in good health. Material: cord blood.

The CDR3 reads CASSLEGGRRAGELFF. CDR3 in DNA: TGTGCCAGCAGCTTAGAAGGCGGGAGACGGGCCGGGGAGCTGTTTTTT. This chain uses TRBV7-2 with TRBJ2-2; 7 bases align to TRBD2. V lost 1 base, J lost 6 bases, and 8 bases stayed unmatched. Germline lookup yields CDR1 SGHTA and CDR2 FQGNSA. The CDR3 totals 16 residues.